Following are 27 T cell receptor beta chains from one sample sequenced in a study of CD8+ T cells in alopecia areata (dated by TCRdb to 2016 to 2019). Library preparation used the immunoSEQ multiplex PCR assay. To provide template for TCR sequencing, every sample had RNA extracted and reverse transcribed into cDNA. TCRdb obtained this table from immuneACCESS and retained in-frame rearrangements with V and J assigned. These tables miss some clones; where compared with another copy, unresolved V genes account for less than half of the shortfall, and the remainder is unexplained. For this sample there are under 150,000 clones; around 53% appear just once. The ten largest clones add up to 0.46% of the sample. What the time point label conveys for this sample: approximately 4 weeks on oral tofacitinib. The treatment or condition tag for this specimen amounts to: oral pan-JAK inhibitor, 5-10 mg twice daily.

The sample consisted of CD4+ T cells sorted from blood, taken at week 4, from a patient treated with tofacitinib. These receptors all stem from a human donor with alopecia areata.

The gene calls are TRBV25-1 and TRBJ1-1; no firm D call. V lost 1 base to trimming and J lost 3 bases, with 9 bases between them. Germline V gives CDR1 MGHDK, CDR2 SYGVNS. The CDR3 has 14 residues. The CDR3 coding sequence is TGTGCCAGCAGTGAATTAACACGGGACACTGAAGCTTTCTTT. Protein: CASSELTRDTEAFF.

This rearrangement joins TRBV4-1 to TRBJ2-7; TRBD1 aligns across 10 bases. Germline trimming cut 5 bases from V and 4 bases from J; bases unmatched to any gene: 5. Per germline, CDR1 MGHRA and CDR2 YSYEKL. The CDR3 totals 14 residues. As DNA, the CDR3 is TGCGCCAGCAGCACCAGGACAGGGGGATACGAGCAGTACTTC. Its translation: CASSTRTGGYEQYF.

This clone has more than one count but fewer than ten. The chain is built from TRBV11-2 and TRBJ1-5, with a weak D call TRBD1 (6 bases). V was cut by 0 bases and J by 7 bases, with 13 bases left in between. CDR3 length: 15 amino acids. Germline CDR1 SGHAT, CDR2 FQNNGV. CDR3: CASSLEAGVVQPQHF. The CDR3 DNA reads as TGTGCCAGCAGCTTAGAGGCAGGGGTGGTCCAGCCCCAGCATTTT.

This clone was counted only a few times. The rearrangement uses TRBV7-2 and TRBJ2-1; D ambiguous. Germline V CDR1 and CDR2: SGHTA, FQGNSA. This CDR3 comprises 16 residues. Between the trimmed V and J ends, which lost 5 bases and 5 bases, there was a span of 19 bases. The CDR3 DNA reads as TGTGCCAGCAGCCCGATTGCTAGGAGATCGCACAATGAGCAGTTCTTC. It yields the protein CASSPIARRSHNEQFF.

The chain joins TRBV27 to TRBJ1-6, with D perhaps TRBD1 (6 bases). Germline assignment: CDR1 MNHEY and CDR2 SMNVEV (reference sequence). Trimming took off 7 bases at V and 15 bases at J, with 25 bases between the two ends. There are 15 residues in the CDR3. For the CDR3, the DNA is TGTGCCAGCAAGCCAGTGAGTACTATCGGGGGCATCCTCCACTTT. As protein: CASKPVSTIGGILHF.

This chain uses TRBV2 with TRBJ2-5; 7 bases are shared with TRBD1. Per germline, CDR1 SNHLY and CDR2 FYNNEI. After removal of 8 bases from V and 9 bases from J, the junction contained 24 bases not matched to a gene. This CDR3 comprises 17 residues. CDR3 residues: CASGTNLRQGTSGAQYF. Here the CDR3 DNA reads TGTGCCAGCGGGACCAACCTCCGACAGGGAACCTCCGGGGCCCAGTACTTC.

This clone was counted only a few times. One end of the junction does not line up with germline, which may come from a read error. The chain has TRBV29-1 and TRBJ2-5; the D is unclear. The CDR3 covers 8 residues. Germline CDR1 reads SQVTM; CDR2 reads ANQGSEA. The CDR3 protein is CSVEETHF. CDR3 coding DNA: TGCAGCGTTGAGGAGACACACTTC.

The chain is built from TRBV9 and TRBJ2-5; weak D call: TRBD2 (6 bases). Trimming took 0 bases from V and 4 from J, leaving 10 bases between them. CDR3 length equals 14 residues. Per germline, CDR1 SGDLS and CDR2 YYNGEE. CDR3 sequence reads: CASSVGRTTETQYF. The CDR3 bases are TGTGCCAGCAGCGTAGGTCGGACTACAGAGACCCAGTACTTC.

The V and J genes are TRBV2 and TRBJ1-6, with TRBD1 as a possible D gene (5 bases). V gave up 7 bases and J gave up 9 bases, with 13 bases separating them. The CDR3 is made up of 13 amino acids. Per the germline V gene, CDR1 is SNHLY and CDR2 is FYNNEI. CDR3: CASTTGVGSPLHF. CDR3 DNA sequence: TGTGCCAGCACAACGGGGGTTGGTTCACCCCTCCACTTT.

This clone was recorded only once. V gene TRBV30 combines with J gene TRBJ1-5; D is unresolved. The CDR3 runs 15 residues. V lost 2 bases and J lost 6, with 17 bases in between. The germline gives CDR1 GTSNPN, CDR2 SVGIG (reference sequence). The CDR3 spells CAWSKGSVSAQPQHF. The CDR3 nucleotides read TGTGCCTGGAGTAAAGGATCGGTATCGGCTCAGCCCCAGCATTTT.

The chain carries TRBV7-3 and TRBJ2-5, with 15 bases matching TRBD2. The germline CDR1 and CDR2 sequences are SGHTA and FQGTGA. The CDR3 runs to 15 residues. With V trimmed by 7 bases and J by 4 bases, 4 bases remained unmatched. CDR3 DNA: TGTGCCAGCACCCAGGGACTAGCGGGAGGAGAGACCCAGTACTTC. This translates into CASTQGLAGGETQYF.

Only a few counts were recorded for this clone. V gene TRBV27 combines with J gene TRBJ1-1; possible D gene TRBD1, 6 bases. This CDR3 contains 14 residues. Per germline, CDR1 MNHEY and CDR2 SMNVEV (reference sequence). V was pared by 5 bases and J by 9 bases, with 19 bases between. CDR3 protein: CASSPLVEGGKAFF. CDR3 sequence (DNA): TGTGCCAGCAGTCCTTTAGTCGAGGGGGGGAAAGCTTTCTTT.

The rearrangement links TRBV4-1 to TRBJ1-4, with D perhaps matching TRBD1 (5 bases). CDR3 length: 14 residues. V lost 4 bases and J lost 2, with 8 bases in between. Germline lookup yields CDR1 MGHRA and CDR2 YSYEKL. CDR3 sequence: CASSLGRTNEKLFF. The CDR3 DNA sequence: TGCGCCAGCAGCCTGGGACGGACTAATGAAAAACTGTTTTTT.

Only a few counts were recorded for this clone. The chain links TRBV7-9 to TRBJ1-1; D ambiguous. The CDR3 extends over 14 amino acids. CDR1 is SEHNR and CDR2 is FQNEAQ in the germline V gene (reference sequence). Trimming stripped 2 bases from V and 0 bases from J, with 7 bases between. The CDR3 nucleotides read TGTGCCAGCAGCTTAAACCTATTGAACACTGAAGCTTTCTTT. Translated: CASSLNLLNTEAFF.

The chain links TRBV11-2 to TRBJ1-1; weak D call: TRBD1 (5 bases). V shed 5 bases and J shed 4 bases, with 17 bases lying between them. The CDR3 extends over 15 amino acids. Germline-derived CDR1 and CDR2 are SGHAT and FQNNGV. CDR3 nucleotide sequence: TGTGCCAGCAGCCCATCAGGGTTACGGGGCACTGAAGCTTTCTTT. Translation: CASSPSGLRGTEAFF.

This clone was detected only once. The V gene is TRBV5-6, the J gene TRBJ2-1; 7 bases are shared with TRBD1. This CDR3 is 13 amino acids long. J was trimmed by 10 bases and V by 0 bases; bases with no gene match: 4. Germline assignment: CDR1 SGHDT and CDR2 YYEEEE. CDR3 protein: CASSLGTGREQFF. CDR3 DNA: TGTGCCAGCAGCTTGGGGACAGGCAGGGAGCAGTTCTTC.

J is TRBJ2-7 and V is TRBV30, with 8 bases identical to TRBD2. Germline CDR1 reads GTSNPN; CDR2 reads SVGIG (reference sequence). J lost 0 bases, V lost 4 bases, and 5 bases had no gene match. The length of the CDR3 is 14 residues. CDR3 coding DNA: TGTGCCTGGAATAAGGCGGGGGGCTCCTACGAGCAGTACTTC. Protein sequence: CAWNKAGGSYEQYF.

This CDR3 is CASSPRDTVNTEAFF. The DNA for the CDR3 is TGTGCCAGCAGCCCACGGGACACCGTGAACACTGAAGCTTTCTTT. This chain links TRBV7-9 with TRBJ1-1; possibly TRBD1 for D (6 bases). Trimming pared 5 bases from V and 0 bases from J, leaving 13 bases between. The CDR3 contains 15 residues. CDR1 and CDR2 (germline): SEHNR, FQNEAQ (reference sequence).

This chain links TRBV5-1 with TRBJ2-1; 8 bases are a match to TRBD2. Germline V gene sequence: CDR1 SGHRS, CDR2 YFSETQ. This CDR3 has 15 residues. Trimming at V came to 1 base and at J to 1 base, leaving 1 base not matched to a gene. The CDR3 nucleotides read TGCGCCAGCAGCTTGACTAGCGGATCCTACAATGAGCAGTTCTTC. Protein product: CASSLTSGSYNEQFF.

This chain connects TRBV5-1 to TRBJ2-2; 9 nucleotides agree with TRBD1. This CDR3 region has 15 residues. The V segment lost 4 bases and the J segment 7 bases; nucleotides outside the gene matches: 8. CDR1 is SGHRS and CDR2 is YFSETQ in the germline V gene. CDR3 DNA: TGCGCCAGCAGCCATTACAGGGGGCAAAACGGGGAGCTGTTTTTT. This translates into CASSHYRGQNGELFF.

About this clone itself: The junction does not match germline at one end; this may be a read error. The chain has TRBV7-2 and TRBJ2-3, with 10 bases lining up with TRBD2. Germline V gene sequence: CDR1 SGHTA, CDR2 FQGNSA. CDR3 length equals 15 residues. The CDR3 bases are TGTGCCAGCAGCCTAGCGGGAGTCCTTACAGATACGCAGTATTTT. Translating it yields CASSLAGVLTDTQYF.

The CDR3 loop is CAWNPRLAGETEQFF. The CDR3 DNA is TGTGCCTGGAACCCCCGACTAGCGGGAGAGACTGAGCAGTTCTTC. This sequence joins TRBV30 and TRBJ2-1; 12 bases match TRBD2. This CDR3 comprises 15 residues. V lost 4 bases and J lost 9; bases outside the gene matches: 10. Germline loops: CDR1 GTSNPN, CDR2 SVGIG (reference sequence).

As concerns this clone: Other DNA sequences in this specimen translate into the identical CDR3. The genes are TRBV19 and TRBJ2-3, with 8 bases matching TRBD1. J lost 2 bases, V lost 3 bases, and 7 bases had no gene match. Germline CDR1 and CDR2: LNHDA and SQIVND (reference sequence). This CDR3 comprises 16 residues. The DNA of the CDR3 is TGTGCCAGTAGTATGACACGGACAGGGCCCACAGATACGCAGTATTTT. Encoded protein: CASSMTRTGPTDTQYF. Combining the CDR3 with reference TRBV19 and TRBJ2-3 gives the whole variable domain DGGITQSPKYLFRKEGQNVTLSCEQNLNHDAMYWYRQDPGQGLRLIYYSQIVNDFQKGDIAEGYSVSREKKESFPLTVTSAQKNPTAFYLCASSMTRTGPTDTQYFGPGTRLTVL.

This clone occurred a few times. The CDR3 here is CASSATAGGPYNEQFF. CDR3 DNA sequence: TGCGCCAGCAGCGCTACGGCGGGAGGGCCCTACAATGAGCAGTTCTTC. The genes are TRBV5-1 and TRBJ2-1, with 9 positions matching TRBD2. Germline CDR1 reads SGHRS; CDR2 reads YFSETQ. The CDR3 length is 16 residues. With V trimmed by 4 bases and J by 2 bases, 7 bases remained unmatched.

V gene TRBV7-8 combines with J gene TRBJ2-1; 9 nucleotides match TRBD1. The CDR3 is made up of 16 amino acids. The germline CDR1 and CDR2 sequences are SGHVS and FQNEAQ. The junction had 12 bases not matched to a gene; V was cut back by 5 bases and J by 7 bases. CDR3 in DNA: TGTGCCAGCAGCCCACGGACAGGGGAATCGGGAAATGAGCAGTTCTTC. It codes for CASSPRTGESGNEQFF. Using reference TRBV7-8 and TRBJ2-1 for the parts outside the CDR3, the full variable domain is GAGVSQSPRYKVAKRGQDVALRCDPISGHVSLFWYQQALGQGPEFLTYFQNEAQLDKSGLPSDRFFAERPEGSVSTLKIQRTQQEDSAVYLCASSPRTGESGNEQFFGPGTRLTVL.

This clone has just a few counts. V and J are TRBV29-1 and TRBJ1-1; D not resolved. The CDR3 is made up of 11 amino acids. Trimming removed 7 bases from V and 6 bases from J, with 12 bases in between. Germline assignment: CDR1 SQVTM and CDR2 ANQGSEA. Here the CDR3 reads CSANHPAEAFF. CDR3 coding DNA: TGCAGCGCTAACCACCCCGCTGAAGCTTTCTTT.

The rearrangement links TRBV6-5 to TRBJ2-5; D uncertain. The CDR3 spans 14 residues. Per the germline V gene, CDR1 is MNHEY and CDR2 is SVGAGI. Trimming cost V 2 bases and J 5 bases, with 12 bases left between them. The CDR3, as DNA: TGTGCCAGCAGTTACGTCGTGTCGATGGAGACCCAGTACTTC. Amino acids: CASSYVVSMETQYF.